The TCR beta chain described here comes from a study of cytomegalovirus exposure and HLA in healthy donors. The CDR3 extends over 15 amino acids. The J segment lost 6 bases and the V segment lost 4 bases, leaving 4 bases of the junction unmatched. The germline CDR1 and CDR2 sequences are SGDLS and YYNGEE. The sample holds one count of this clone. This table comes from immunoSEQ multiplex PCR, and its TCRdb copy is limited to in-frame clones, with some not included. Here the sample spans 150,000 to 180,000 clones, around 84% being singletons. The J gene is TRBJ2-1, the V gene TRBV9, with TRBD2 matching 13 bases. This sequence was found in a human donor in good health. The material sequenced was PBMCs. The CDR3 reads CASSSRLAGGNEQFF. CDR3 nucleotides: TGTGCCAGCAGCTCGAGACTAGCGGGAGGCAATGAGCAGTTCTTC.